This TCR beta chain was recorded in a study of T cells in Graves' hyperthyroidism and ophthalmopathy. Disease lasting under 3 months, a NOSPECS grade of at least 4, and a Clinical Activity Score of at least 3 were features of the ophthalmopathy patients. PBMCs were obtained from about 9 ml fresh peripheral blood. With regard to this clonotype: Its target is not known.

Study conclusions and caveats: A 13 V-J model separated ophthalmopathy from stable hyperthyroidism.

Researchers amplified the TCR beta CDR3 regions from RNA transcripts. A first-round RT-PCR of the TCR CDR3 used the HTBI primer set. TCRdb independently ran MiXCR on the multiplex PCR reads; one entry per CDR3 protein. The sample shows hundreds of thousands of distinct CDR3 sequences, under 25% of them seen only once. What was sequenced was blood. This clonotype was obtained from a woman in her 70s with Graves' ophthalmopathy.

CDR3 DNA sequence: TGTGCCAGCAGCACCAGGACGAGGAATTCACCCCTCCACTTT. This encodes CASSTRTRNSPLHF. V gene TRBV11-2 combines with J gene TRBJ1-6; D remains ambiguous. Trimming shortened V by 5 bases and J by 7 bases, and 12 bases separated the two germline ends. Germline CDR1 SGHAT, CDR2 FQNNGV. The length of the CDR3 is 14 residues.